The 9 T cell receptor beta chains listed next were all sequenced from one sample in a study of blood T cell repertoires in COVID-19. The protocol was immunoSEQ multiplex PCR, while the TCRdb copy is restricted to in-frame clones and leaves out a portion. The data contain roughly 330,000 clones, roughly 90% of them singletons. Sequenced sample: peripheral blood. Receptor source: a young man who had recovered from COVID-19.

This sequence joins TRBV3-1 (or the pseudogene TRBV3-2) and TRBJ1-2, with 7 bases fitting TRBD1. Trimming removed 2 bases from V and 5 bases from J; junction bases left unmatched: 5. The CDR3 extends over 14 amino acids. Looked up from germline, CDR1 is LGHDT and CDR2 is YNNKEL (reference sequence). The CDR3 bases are TGTGCCAGCAGCCAACCAGGGGGGCGGTATGGCTACACCTTC. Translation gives CASSQPGGRYGYTF.

The CDR3 reads CASSTQGSSDTQYF. For the CDR3, the DNA is TGTGCCAGCAGCACACAGGGTAGTTCGGATACGCAGTATTTT. V usage is TRBV5-4 and J usage is TRBJ2-3; TRBD1 might be the D (6 bases). Per germline, CDR1 SGHNT and CDR2 YYREEE (reference sequence). Trimming removed 4 bases at V and 6 bases at J, with 15 bases between. This CDR3 region has 14 residues.

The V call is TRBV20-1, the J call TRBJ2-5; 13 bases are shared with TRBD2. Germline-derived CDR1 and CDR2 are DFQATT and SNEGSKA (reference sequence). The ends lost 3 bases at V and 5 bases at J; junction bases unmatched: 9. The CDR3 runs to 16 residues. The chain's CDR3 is CSASGTSGVQGETQYF. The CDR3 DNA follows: TGCAGTGCTAGTGGGACTAGCGGGGTGCAGGGGGAGACCCAGTACTTC.

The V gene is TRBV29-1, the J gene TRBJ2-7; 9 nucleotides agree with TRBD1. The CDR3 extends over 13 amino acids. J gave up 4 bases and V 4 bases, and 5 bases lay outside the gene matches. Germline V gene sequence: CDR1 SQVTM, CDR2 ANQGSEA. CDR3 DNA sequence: TGCAGCGTTGGGGGACAGGGACGTTACGAGCAGTACTTC. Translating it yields CSVGGQGRYEQYF.

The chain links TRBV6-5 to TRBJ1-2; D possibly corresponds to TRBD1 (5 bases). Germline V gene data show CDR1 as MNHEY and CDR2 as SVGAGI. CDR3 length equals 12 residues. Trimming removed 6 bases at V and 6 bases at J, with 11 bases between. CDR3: CASSEPGDGYTF. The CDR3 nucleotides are TGTGCCAGCAGCGAGCCGGGGGATGGCTACACCTTC.

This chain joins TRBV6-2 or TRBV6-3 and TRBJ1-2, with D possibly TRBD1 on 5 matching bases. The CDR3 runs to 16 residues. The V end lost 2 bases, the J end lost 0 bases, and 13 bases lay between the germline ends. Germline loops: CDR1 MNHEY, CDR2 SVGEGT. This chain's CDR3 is CASSYLRVPANYGYTF. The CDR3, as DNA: TGTGCCAGCAGTTACCTCAGGGTACCGGCTAACTATGGCTACACCTTC.

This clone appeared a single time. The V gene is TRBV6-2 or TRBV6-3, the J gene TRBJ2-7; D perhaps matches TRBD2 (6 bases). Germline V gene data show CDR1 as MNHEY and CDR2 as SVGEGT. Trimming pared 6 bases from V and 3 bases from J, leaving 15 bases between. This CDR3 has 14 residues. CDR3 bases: TGTGCCAGCAGCCGACCCGCGGGATTCTACGAGCAGTACTTC. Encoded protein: CASSRPAGFYEQYF.

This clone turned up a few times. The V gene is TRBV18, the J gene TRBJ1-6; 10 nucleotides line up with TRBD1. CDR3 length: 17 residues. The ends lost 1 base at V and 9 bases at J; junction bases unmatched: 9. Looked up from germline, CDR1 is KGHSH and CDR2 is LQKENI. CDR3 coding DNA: TGTGCCAGCTCACCACTGGACAGGGGGAATTTTGGTTCACCCCTCCACTTT. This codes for CASSPLDRGNFGSPLHF.

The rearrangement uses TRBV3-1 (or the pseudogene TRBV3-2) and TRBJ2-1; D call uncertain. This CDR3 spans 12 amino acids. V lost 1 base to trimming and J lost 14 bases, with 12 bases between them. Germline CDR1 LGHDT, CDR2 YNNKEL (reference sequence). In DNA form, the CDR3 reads TGTGCCAGCAGCCAAGGTAGCCTATCGAAGTTCTTC. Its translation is CASSQGSLSKFF.